These 20 T cell receptor beta chains came from one sample sequenced in a study of T cell responses to AZD1222 COVID-19 vaccine. Sequenced by immunoSEQ multiplex PCR; TCRdb stores in-frame clones only, minus some. The repertoire holds 200,000 to 250,000 clones, about 93% seen once, with 1% in the top ten. Sequenced here: peripheral blood, sampled on day 0 of MenACWY control vaccination. These receptors all stem from an adult in good health.

The count of this clone is one. The gene calls are TRBV3-1 (or the pseudogene TRBV3-2) and TRBJ1-2; perhaps TRBD1 as D (5 bases). The V end lost 4 bases, the J end lost 2 bases, and 8 bases lay between the germline ends. The CDR3 sequence is 13 residues long. The germline V gene encodes CDR1 LGHDT and CDR2 YNNKEL (reference sequence). The CDR3 DNA follows: TGTGCCAGCAGCCCCGGGGGGAACTATGGCTACACCTTC. This sequence encodes CASSPGGNYGYTF.

This chain uses TRBV4-2 with TRBJ1-1; D is ambiguous. Germline V gene lookup returns CDR1 LGHNA and CDR2 YNFKEQ. The CDR3 sequence is 15 residues long. Trimming cost V 0 bases and J 0 bases, with 8 bases left between them. This CDR3 is CASSQDKTVNTEAFF. Here the CDR3 DNA reads TGTGCCAGCAGCCAAGATAAAACAGTGAACACTGAAGCTTTCTTT.

This rearrangement joins TRBV11-3 to TRBJ1-1, with D tentatively TRBD1 (6 bases). This CDR3 is 15 amino acids long. The germline V gene encodes CDR1 SGHNT and CDR2 YENEEA. Deletions cut 4 bases from V and 4 bases from J, with 16 bases between. CDR3 sequence: CASSSQGQGSTEAFF. CDR3 nucleotide sequence: TGTGCCAGCAGCTCCCAGGGGCAGGGTAGCACTGAAGCTTTCTTT.

The chain joins TRBV6-1 to TRBJ1-5, with D perhaps TRBD1 (5 bases). The CDR3 runs 13 residues. Looked up from germline, CDR1 is MNHNS and CDR2 is SASEGT. V lost 2 bases and J 7 bases, leaving 9 bases between the germline ends. CDR3 protein: CASSERGDQPQHF. The CDR3 DNA is TGTGCCAGCAGTGAACGGGGGGACCAGCCCCAGCATTTT.

The rearrangement uses TRBV2 and TRBJ1-6; no definite D call. Germline CDR1 and CDR2: SNHLY and FYNNEI. The V end lost 4 bases, the J end lost 6 bases, and 10 bases lay between the germline ends. The CDR3 has 14 residues. CDR3 bases: TGTGCCAGCAGTGCGGGCCAGCCTAATTCACCCCTCCACTTT. Protein sequence: CASSAGQPNSPLHF. The entire variable domain, with the rest obtained from reference TRBV2 and TRBJ1-6, is as follows: EPEVTQTPSHQVTQMGQEVILRCVPISNHLYFYWYRQILGQKVEFLVSFYNNEISEKSEIFDDQFSVERPDGSNFTLKIRSTKLEDSAMYFCASSAGQPNSPLHFGNGTRLTVT.

The chain recombines TRBV10-2 with TRBJ1-5; perhaps TRBD1 as D (6 bases). Germline values: CDR1 WSHSY, CDR2 SAAADI. The CDR3 covers 14 residues. V was shortened by 8 bases and J by 6 bases, with 17 bases between the two germline ends. CDR3 DNA sequence: TGCGCCAGCCGGGGACTTGGGGGCGGTCAGCCCCAGCATTTT. Translating gives CASRGLGGGQPQHF.

This chain links TRBV3-1 (or the pseudogene TRBV3-2) with TRBJ2-5, with D possibly matching TRBD1 (5 bases). The CDR3 runs to 17 residues. V shed 0 bases and J shed 0 bases, with 14 bases lying between them. Germline values: CDR1 LGHDT, CDR2 YNNKEL (reference sequence). The DNA for the CDR3 is TGTGCCAGCAGCCAAGAAAGGCCAGGGAAGTACCAAGAGACCCAGTACTTC. Residues: CASSQERPGKYQETQYF.

This clone has only a few counts. V is TRBV7-2 and J is TRBJ1-6, with 10 bases that match TRBD1. V gave up 1 base and J gave up 6 bases; unmatched junction bases: 9. Germline assignment: CDR1 SGHTA and CDR2 FQGNSA. The CDR3 sequence is 18 residues long. CDR3 sequence: CASSLEGRQGAGNSPLHF. DNA for the CDR3: TGTGCCAGCAGCTTAGAGGGACGACAGGGGGCGGGTAATTCACCCCTCCACTTT.

The chain carries TRBV19 and TRBJ2-5; D is undetermined. This CDR3 spans 13 amino acids. Germline V gives CDR1 LNHDA, CDR2 SQIVND (reference sequence). Trimming took off 5 bases at V and 5 bases at J, with 12 bases between the two ends. The chain's CDR3 is CASSLRNWETQYF. As DNA, the CDR3 is TGTGCCAGTAGTCTTAGGAACTGGGAGACCCAGTACTTC.

CDR3 region: CASSEAGGYTF. The CDR3 DNA sequence: TGTGCCAGCAGTGAGGCCGGTGGCTACACCTTC. The V gene is TRBV28, the J gene TRBJ1-2; D gene ambiguous. CDR3 length: 11 amino acids. V shed 5 bases and J shed 7 bases, with 8 bases lying between them. Looked up from germline, CDR1 is MDHEN and CDR2 is SYDVKM.

This sequence joins TRBV4-1 and TRBJ1-2; tentatively, D is TRBD1 (5 bases). The germline V gene has CDR1 MGHRA and CDR2 YSYEKL. CDR3 length: 13 residues. Trimming stripped 0 bases from V and 5 bases from J, with 7 bases between. The CDR3 is CASSQDRGYGYTF. The DNA for the CDR3 is TGCGCCAGCAGCCAAGATAGGGGTTATGGCTACACCTTC.

This chain connects TRBV5-1 to TRBJ1-6; 8 bases are shared with TRBD1. The junction had 9 bases not matched to a gene; V was cut back by 4 bases and J by 0 bases. The CDR3 extends over 18 amino acids. Germline CDR1 and CDR2: SGHRS and YFSETQ. CDR3: CASSGPTGANSYNSPLHF. The CDR3 nucleotides are TGCGCCAGCAGCGGACCGACAGGGGCCAACTCCTATAATTCACCCCTCCACTTT.

CDR3 coding DNA: TGTGCCAGCAGCTTCAGCGCTGCAGATACGCAGTATTTT. This encodes CASSFSAADTQYF. This chain links TRBV11-3 with TRBJ2-3; D not resolved. V was pared by 3 bases and J by 4 bases, with 8 bases between. The CDR3 runs to 13 residues. CDR1 is SGHNT, CDR2 YENEEA, per germline.

This rearrangement joins TRBV3-1 (or the pseudogene TRBV3-2) to TRBJ1-4; D is possibly TRBD1 (6 bases). Germline CDR1 and CDR2: LGHDT and YNNKEL (reference sequence). CDR3 length: 15 residues. Trimming took 7 bases from V and 2 from J, leaving 14 bases between them. This chain's CDR3 is CASTPGGRTNEKLFF. The CDR3 nucleotides are TGTGCCAGCACTCCTGGGGGGCGGACTAATGAAAAACTGTTTTTT.

The V gene is TRBV12-3 or TRBV12-4, the J gene TRBJ1-2; 8 bases map to TRBD1. This CDR3 is 13 amino acids long. V gave up 3 bases and J gave up 7 bases; unmatched junction bases: 4. CDR3 sequence reads: CASSFPGGSGYTF. CDR3 in DNA: TGTGCCAGCAGTTTTCCAGGGGGCTCTGGCTACACCTTC.

This clone has just one count. The CDR3 region has the DNA TGTGCCAGCAGTCCCCAGAACAATGAGCAGTTCTTC. This encodes CASSPQNNEQFF. The genes are TRBV12-3 or TRBV12-4 and TRBJ2-1; unclear D gene. CDR3 length equals 12 residues. Trimming removed 5 bases at V and 5 bases at J, with 7 bases between.

Note on this clone: Different DNA sequences within this sample yield the same CDR3. The chain carries TRBV4-1 and TRBJ2-7; TRBD2 is a possible D gene (6 bases). With 4 bases removed from V and 3 bases from J, the gap between germline ends came to 16 bases. The germline CDR1 and CDR2 sequences are MGHRA and YSYEKL. The CDR3 is 15 amino acids. CDR3 coding DNA: TGCGCCAGCAGCCCGCGACTAGTTGGGATCTACGAGCAGTACTTC. Translating gives CASSPRLVGIYEQYF.

The rearrangement uses TRBV9 and TRBJ1-1, with 8 nucleotides matching TRBD1. Germline V CDR1 and CDR2: SGDLS, YYNGEE. This CDR3 is 15 amino acids long. The trim removed 5 bases at V and 3 bases at J, leaving 9 bases unmatched. For the CDR3, the DNA is TGTGCCAGCAGGCGGACAGGGAGCGTGTACACTGAAGCTTTCTTT. This sequence encodes CASRRTGSVYTEAFF.

CDR3 amino acids: CASSEAPQGSNQPQHF. CDR3 in DNA: TGTGCCAGCAGTGAAGCACCACAGGGGAGCAATCAGCCCCAGCATTTT. The chain uses TRBV6-1 and TRBJ1-5, with 7 bases lining up with TRBD1. Germline values: CDR1 MNHNS, CDR2 SASEGT. CDR3 size: 16 residues. Trimming removed 0 bases from V and 1 base from J; junction bases left unmatched: 3.

V usage is TRBV19 and J usage is TRBJ1-6; 7 bases fit TRBD1. This CDR3 is built from 13 residues. Germline-derived CDR1 and CDR2 are LNHDA and SQIVND (reference sequence). The trim removed 7 bases at V and 11 bases at J, leaving 8 bases unmatched. As DNA, the CDR3 is TGTGCCAGTACGGGACAGTCCTTGACACCCCTCCACTTT. It translates to CASTGQSLTPLHF.